The source of this TCR beta chain is a study of blood T cell repertoires in COVID-19. The overall study: Acute-phase and convalescent COVID-19 samples originated in the United States, Italy and Spain.

Assay used: immunoSEQ multiplex PCR; TCRdb lists only in-frame clones, some missing. The repertoire consists of just under 350,000 clones, with 90% to 95% occurring once and the leading ten covering around 3.5%. The CDR3 length is 15 residues. V was pared by 3 bases and J by 4 bases, with 7 bases of the junction left unmatched. CDR1 and CDR2 (germline): GTSNPN, SVGIG (reference sequence). This receptor was taken from a young woman who had recovered from COVID-19. Sequencing was performed on peripheral blood. The chain links TRBV30 to TRBJ2-1; 9 positions agree with TRBD1. The CDR3 loop is CAWRTGTGTYNEQFF. DNA for the CDR3: TGTGCCTGGAGGACCGGGACAGGGACTTACAATGAGCAGTTCTTC.